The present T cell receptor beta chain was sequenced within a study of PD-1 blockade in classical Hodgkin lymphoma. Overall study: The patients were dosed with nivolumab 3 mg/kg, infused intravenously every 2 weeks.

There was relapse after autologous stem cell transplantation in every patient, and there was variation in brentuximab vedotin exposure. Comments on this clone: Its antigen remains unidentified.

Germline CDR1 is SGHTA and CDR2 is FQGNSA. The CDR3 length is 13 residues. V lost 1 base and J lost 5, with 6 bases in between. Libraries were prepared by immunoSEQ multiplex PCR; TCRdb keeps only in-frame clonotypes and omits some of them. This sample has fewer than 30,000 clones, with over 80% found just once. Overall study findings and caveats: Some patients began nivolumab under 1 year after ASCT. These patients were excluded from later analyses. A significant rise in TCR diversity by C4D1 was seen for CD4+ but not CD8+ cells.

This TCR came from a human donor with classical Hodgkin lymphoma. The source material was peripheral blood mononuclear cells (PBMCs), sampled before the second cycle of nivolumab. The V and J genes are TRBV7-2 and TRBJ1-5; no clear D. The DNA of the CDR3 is TGTGCCAGCAGCTTAGTTAAGGATCAGCCCCAGCATTTT. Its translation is CASSLVKDQPQHF.